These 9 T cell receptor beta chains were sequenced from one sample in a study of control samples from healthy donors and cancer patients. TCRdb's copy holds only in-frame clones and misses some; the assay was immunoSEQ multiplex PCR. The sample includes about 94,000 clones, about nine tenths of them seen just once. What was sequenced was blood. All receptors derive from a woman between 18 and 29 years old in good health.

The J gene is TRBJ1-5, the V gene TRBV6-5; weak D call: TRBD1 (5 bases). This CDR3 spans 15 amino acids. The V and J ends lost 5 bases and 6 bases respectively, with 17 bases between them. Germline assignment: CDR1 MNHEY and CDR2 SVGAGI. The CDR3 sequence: CASSRVGGGGQPQHF. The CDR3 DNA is TGTGCCAGCAGTCGCGTCGGGGGAGGAGGTCAGCCCCAGCATTTT.

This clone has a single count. CDR3 protein: CASSPRGSSGEQYF. The CDR3 region has the DNA TGTGCCAGCAGCCCCCGAGGGAGTTCTGGAGAGCAGTACTTC. The rearrangement joins TRBV7-9 to TRBJ2-7, with D possibly being TRBD2 (5 bases). This CDR3 is built from 14 residues. Germline values: CDR1 SEHNR, CDR2 FQNEAQ (reference sequence). V lost 5 bases and J lost 7, with 18 bases in between.

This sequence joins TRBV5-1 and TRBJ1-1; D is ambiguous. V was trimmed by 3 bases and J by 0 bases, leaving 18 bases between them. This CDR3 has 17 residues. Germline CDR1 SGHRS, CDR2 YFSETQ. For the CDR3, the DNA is TGCGCCAGCAGCTCACCCTTGGGAAGCTCTATGAACACTGAAGCTTTCTTT. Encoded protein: CASSSPLGSSMNTEAFF.

The CDR3 sequence is CASSQAGVVGKNIQYF. The CDR3 DNA reads as TGTGCCAGCAGCCAAGCAGGGGTAGTAGGCAAAAACATTCAGTACTTC. This chain uses TRBV4-2 with TRBJ2-4; a possible D gene is TRBD1 (6 bases). V dropped 1 base and J dropped 3 bases, with 13 bases sitting between them. Per the germline V gene, CDR1 is LGHNA and CDR2 is YNFKEQ. The CDR3 runs 16 residues.

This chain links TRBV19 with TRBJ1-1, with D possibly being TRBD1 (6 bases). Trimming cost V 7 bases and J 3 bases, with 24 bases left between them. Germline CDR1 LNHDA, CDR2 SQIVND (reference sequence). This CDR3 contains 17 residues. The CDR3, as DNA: TGTGCCAGTAATGAACAGGGTCGGTTTTCGGGGTACACTGAAGCTTTCTTT. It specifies CASNEQGRFSGYTEAFF.

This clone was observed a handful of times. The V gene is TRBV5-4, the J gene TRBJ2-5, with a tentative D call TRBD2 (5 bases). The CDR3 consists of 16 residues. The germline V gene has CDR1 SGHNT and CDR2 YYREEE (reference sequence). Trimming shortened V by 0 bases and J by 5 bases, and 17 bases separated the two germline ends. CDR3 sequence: CASSLDQRTMGETQYF. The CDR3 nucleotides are TGTGCCAGCAGCTTGGATCAGCGGACGATGGGGGAGACCCAGTACTTC.

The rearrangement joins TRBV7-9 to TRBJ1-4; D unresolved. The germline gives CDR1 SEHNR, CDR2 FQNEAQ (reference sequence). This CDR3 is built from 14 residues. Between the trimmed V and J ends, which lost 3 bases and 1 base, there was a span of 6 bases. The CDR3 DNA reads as TGTGCCAGCAGCTTCGGAGGAACTAATGAAAAACTGTTTTTT. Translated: CASSFGGTNEKLFF.

The CDR3 nucleotides read TGTGCCAGCAGCGACCGGACAGACTTCCAAGAGACCCAGTACTTC. It codes for CASSDRTDFQETQYF. The chain employs TRBV9 and TRBJ2-5; the D gene is possibly TRBD1 (6 bases). Trimming took 3 bases from V and 1 from J, leaving 13 bases between them. The V gene's germline CDR1 is SGDLS and CDR2 YYNGEE. This CDR3 region has 15 residues.

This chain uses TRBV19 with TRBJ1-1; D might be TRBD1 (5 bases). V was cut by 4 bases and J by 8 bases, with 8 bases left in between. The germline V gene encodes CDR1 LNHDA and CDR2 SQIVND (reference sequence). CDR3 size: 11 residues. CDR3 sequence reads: CASSTRAEAFF. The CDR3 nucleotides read TGTGCCAGTAGTACCAGGGCCGAAGCTTTCTTT.